Presented here are 20 T cell receptor beta chains from one specimen sequenced in a study of T cells in Graves' hyperthyroidism and ophthalmopathy. Researchers took RNA transcripts and amplified the TCR beta CDR3 regions from them. A set of HTBI primers served as the primers for a first-round RT-PCR of the TCR CDR3. TCRdb passed the multiplex PCR reads through MiXCR, listing each CDR3 protein once. The table lists 450,000 to 700,000 distinct CDR3 sequences, approximately 44% of them singletons. Sequencing was carried out using peripheral blood or thyroid tissue (not recorded which). The receptors shown here come from an adult woman with Graves' disease, either hyperthyroidism or ophthalmopathy (not recorded which).

A note on this clonotype: A read error may account for a junction end that differs from germline. The chain has TRBV4-1 and TRBJ1-2; 7 bases map to TRBD1. The CDR3 covers 13 residues. Germline CDR1 reads MGHRA; CDR2 reads YSYEKL. This CDR3 is CASRGGPVYGYTF. The CDR3 coding sequence is TGTGCCAGCAGGGGGGGACCCGTCTATGGCTACACCTTC.

CDR3 loop: CSARSGGRQETQYF. The DNA for the CDR3 is TGCAGTGCTAGATCCGGGGGCCGACAAGAGACCCAGTACTTC. The chain recombines TRBV20-1 with TRBJ2-5; D is possibly TRBD1 or TRBD2 (6 bases each). Trimming took off 2 bases at V and 2 bases at J, with 12 bases between the two ends. Germline-derived CDR1 and CDR2 are DFQATT and SNEGSKA (reference sequence). The CDR3 loop spans 14 amino acids.

The chain employs TRBV7-2 and TRBJ1-5; D gene ambiguous. V gave up 2 bases and J gave up 14 bases, with 19 bases separating them. CDR1 is SGHTA and CDR2 is FQGNSA in the germline V gene. The CDR3 is made up of 14 amino acids. This CDR3 is CASSLNSGRSYEHF. DNA of the CDR3: TGTGCCAGCAGCTTAAATAGCGGGAGATCCTACGAGCATTTT.

In this sample, this clonotype turned up many times. The DNA for the CDR3 is TGCAGTGCTAGAGATTCGAACAGACTAAGCTCCTACGAGCAGTACTTC. Encoded protein: CSARDSNRLSSYEQYF. The chain has TRBV20-1 and TRBJ2-7, with TRBD2 as a possible D gene (5 bases). This CDR3 is 16 amino acids long. V dropped 0 bases and J dropped 0 bases, with 15 bases sitting between them. Germline values: CDR1 DFQATT, CDR2 SNEGSKA (reference sequence).

The CDR3 sequence: CSALTGTVGTQYF. CDR3 bases: TGCAGTGCTCTCACCGGGACGGTGGGGACCCAGTACTTC. The chain couples TRBV20-1 to TRBJ2-5; the D gene could be TRBD1 or TRBD2 (5 bases each). With 5 bases removed from V and 7 bases from J, the gap between germline ends came to 17 bases. The CDR3 totals 13 residues. Germline-derived CDR1 and CDR2 are DFQATT and SNEGSKA (reference sequence).

About this clonotype: No DNA is shown, since the ends of the CDR3 on it are uncertain; the CDR3 is the one TCRdb lists. The chain uses TRBV10-3 and TRBJ2-7; the DNA was not compared with TRBD2, the D call given in the table. A total of 16 residues make up the CDR3, ends included. Germline V gives CDR1 ENHRY, CDR2 SYGVKD. The CDR3 protein is CAICSAPRGGSGEQYF.

The CDR3 region is CAISQTGRTNSNQPQHF. In nucleotides, the CDR3 is TGTGCCATCAGTCAGACGGGACGGACTAATAGCAATCAGCCCCAGCATTTT. The chain combines TRBV10-3 with TRBJ1-5; TRBD1 is a possible D gene (5 bases). V was shortened by 5 bases and J by 0 bases, with 17 bases between the two germline ends. Germline CDR1 reads ENHRY; CDR2 reads SYGVKD. The CDR3 length is 17 residues.

Many counts were recorded for this clonotype. The J gene is TRBJ1-5, the V gene TRBV4-1; D remains ambiguous. CDR3 length: 15 residues. The V and J ends lost 0 bases and 3 bases respectively, with 9 bases between them. CDR1 and CDR2 from the germline V gene are MGHRA and YSYEKL. CDR3 nucleotide sequence: TGCGCCAGCAGCCAAGAGGCCGTAGTCAATCAGCCCCAGCATTTT. Protein sequence: CASSQEAVVNQPQHF.

The chain joins TRBV12-3 or TRBV12-4 to TRBJ2-2; 8 nucleotides agree with TRBD1. This CDR3 has 15 amino acids. V shed 6 bases and J 6 bases; nucleotides not matched to a gene: 9. The CDR3 nucleotides read TGTGCCAGCAGCCCGGACAGGGCCTACCCCGGGGAGCTGTTTTTT. Translating gives CASSPDRAYPGELFF.

This clonotype was seen repeatedly, ten times or more. One base away lies a much larger clone, so this may be a sequencing read error. This chain connects TRBV10-3 to TRBJ1-6; the match to TRBD1 covers 10 bases. The length of the CDR3 is 15 residues. CDR1 is ENHRY and CDR2 is SYGVKD in the germline V gene. The CDR3 is CAISRTGGSNSPPHF. The CDR3 DNA is TGTGCCATCAGCCGGACAGGGGGAAGTAATTCACCCCCCCACTTT.

Comment on this clonotype: One base away lies a much larger clone, so this may be a sequencing read error. J is TRBJ2-7 and V is TRBV10-3, with D tentatively TRBD2 (7 bases). The CDR3 is 15 amino acids. V was cut by 2 bases and J by 0 bases, with 11 bases left in between. Germline CDR1 reads ENHRY; CDR2 reads SYGVKD. This CDR3 is CAISEGGGSSYEQYF. The DNA for the CDR3 is TGTGCCATCAGTGAGGGCGGGGGCAGCTCCTACGAGCAGTACTTC.

In this sample, this clonotype turned up many times. This chain uses TRBV2 with TRBJ2-7; D is unresolved. In germline, CDR1 is SNHLY, CDR2 FYNNEI. This CDR3 contains 15 residues. Trimming removed 2 bases from V and 4 bases from J, with 15 bases in between. Here the CDR3 reads CASSETVLGDYEQYF. CDR3 in DNA: TGTGCCAGCAGTGAAACGGTCCTTGGGGATTACGAGCAGTACTTC.

This clonotype was seen at least ten times. The rearrangement links TRBV6-1 to TRBJ1-5; D not resolved. The CDR3 has 14 amino acids. The V end lost 7 bases, the J end lost 6 bases, and 16 bases lay between the germline ends. Looked up from germline, CDR1 is MNHNS and CDR2 is SASEGT. CDR3 coding DNA: TGTGCCAGCACGCATGGGGTTAGGACTCAGCCCCAGCATTTT. It specifies CASTHGVRTQPQHF.

The V and J genes are TRBV7-2 and TRBJ2-7; D perhaps matches TRBD1 (6 bases). Germline CDR1 SGHTA, CDR2 FQGNSA. V lost 5 bases to trimming and J lost 3 bases, with 11 bases between them. The CDR3 consists of 13 residues. DNA of the CDR3: TGTGCCAGCAGCCGTTCACAGGGCTACGAGCAGTACTTC. It encodes CASSRSQGYEQYF.

This clonotype was recorded many times. This CDR3 reads CASSFTVAETQYF. Here the CDR3 DNA reads TGTGCCAGCAGCTTTACAGTAGCAGAGACCCAGTACTTC. The chain uses TRBV7-9 and TRBJ2-5, with D unresolved. CDR1 SEHNR and CDR2 FQNEAQ come from the germline V gene (reference sequence). The CDR3 has 13 amino acids. The germline V and J ends were trimmed by 3 bases and 4 bases, with 9 bases remaining between them.

This clonotype was observed at least ten times. The chain employs TRBV11-1 and TRBJ1-1; 8 bases agree with TRBD1. V was pared by 5 bases and J by 6 bases, with 8 bases of the junction left unmatched. The CDR3 sequence is 14 residues long. From germline, CDR1 is SGHAT and CDR2 FQDESV (reference sequence). CDR3 DNA: TGTGCCAGCAGCCCTGGACAGGGAGACGCTGAAGCTTTCTTT. This translates into CASSPGQGDAEAFF.

In regard to this clonotype: The conserved closing phenylalanine or tryptophan is absent in this CDR3, likely reflecting a read error. The gene calls are TRBV29-1 and TRBJ2-5, with 9 nucleotides matching TRBD2. Trimming took 4 bases from V and 1 from J; bases not matched to a gene: 4. Germline V gene data show CDR1 as SQVTM and CDR2 as ANQGSEA. CDR3 length: 14 residues. The chain's CDR3 is CSVALAGPQETQYL. The CDR3 DNA follows: TGCAGCGTTGCTCTAGCGGGGCCCCAAGAGACCCAGTACCTC.

This clonotype was observed many times. The chain has TRBV7-8 and TRBJ1-2, with D possibly matching TRBD1 (5 bases). Deletions cut 5 bases from V and 4 bases from J, with 26 bases between. The length of the CDR3 is 18 residues. The germline V gene has CDR1 SGHVS and CDR2 FQNEAQ. For the CDR3, the DNA is TGTGCCAGCAGCCCCCGCCTGTTCCGACAGACCGGTCCCTATGGCTACACCTTC. The encoded protein is CASSPRLFRQTGPYGYTF.

The V and J genes are TRBV11-2 and TRBJ1-2; D remains ambiguous. This CDR3 comprises 14 residues. CDR1 SGHAT and CDR2 FQNNGV come from the germline V gene. V dropped 5 bases and J dropped 4 bases, with 14 bases sitting between them. In DNA form, the CDR3 reads TGTGCCAGCAGCCAAGGTGGCGGTGGCTATGGCTACACCTTC. Translated, it gives CASSQGGGGYGYTF.

Worth noting for this clonotype: In this CDR3 the conserved last residue, phenylalanine or tryptophan, is missing, so a read error is likely. This chain joins TRBV2 and TRBJ1-1; no firm D call. The CDR3 extends over 11 amino acids. V was pared by 6 bases and J by 11 bases, with 13 bases between. CDR1 is SNHLY and CDR2 is FYNNEI in the germline V gene. In DNA form, the CDR3 reads TGTGCCAGCAGGGTCGGATCTGGGGCTTTCCTT. It specifies CASRVGSGAFL.